This T cell receptor beta chain appears in the sequencing data of a study of siplizumab effects on memory and regulatory T cells. Repertoires were generated with immunoSEQ multiplex PCR, while TCRdb's copy carries only in-frame clones and drops some. The profile shows some 100,000 clones, about 90% of them singletons. The CDR3 loop spans 13 amino acids. Germline lookup yields CDR1 SGHTA and CDR2 FQGTGA. V was pared by 4 bases and J by 3 bases, with 10 bases between. The chain has TRBV7-3 and TRBJ2-7, with a possible D match to TRBD1 (7 bases). This TCR came from a human donor in good health. Sequences were obtained from CD4+ T cells sorted from blood. The CDR3 here is CASSSRGDYEQYF. In DNA, the CDR3 is TGTGCCAGCAGCTCCAGGGGGGACTACGAGCAGTACTTC.